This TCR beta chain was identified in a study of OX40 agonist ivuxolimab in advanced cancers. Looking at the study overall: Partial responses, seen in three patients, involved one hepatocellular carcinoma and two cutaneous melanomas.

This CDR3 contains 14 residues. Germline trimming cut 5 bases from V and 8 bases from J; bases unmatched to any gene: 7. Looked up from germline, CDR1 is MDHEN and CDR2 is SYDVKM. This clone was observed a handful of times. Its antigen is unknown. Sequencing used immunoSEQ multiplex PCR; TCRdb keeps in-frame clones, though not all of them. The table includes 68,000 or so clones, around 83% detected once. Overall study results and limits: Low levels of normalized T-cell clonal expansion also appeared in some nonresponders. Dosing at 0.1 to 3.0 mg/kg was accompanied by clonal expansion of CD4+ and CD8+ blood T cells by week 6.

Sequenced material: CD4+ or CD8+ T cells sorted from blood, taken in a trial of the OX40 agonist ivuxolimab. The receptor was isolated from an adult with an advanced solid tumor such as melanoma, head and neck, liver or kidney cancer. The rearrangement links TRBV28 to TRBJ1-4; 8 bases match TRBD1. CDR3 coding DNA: TGTGCCAGCAGTGCGACAGGGGTTAAAGAAAAACTGTTTTTT. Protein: CASSATGVKEKLFF.